This T cell receptor beta chain was obtained from a study of CD8 T cells in Susac syndrome. A quantity of about 0.5 to 1 ug RNA underwent reverse transcription using random hexamers. The TCR beta CDR3 was amplified by immunoSEQ multiplex PCR across 54 Vbeta, 13 Jbeta. TCRdb ran MiXCR on the immunoSEQ multiplex PCR reads and lists one entry per CDR3 protein. The repertoire has around 200,000 distinct CDR3 sequences, approximately 95% of them found once; the top ten carry about 0.08%. V was cut by 1 base and J by 5 bases, with 16 bases left in between. Looked up from germline, CDR1 is DFQATT and CDR2 is SNEGSKA (reference sequence). The CDR3 sequence is 15 residues long. Both CD4+ and CD8+ T cells were negatively isolated, and TEMRA cells underwent FACS enrichment.

Sequences were obtained from CD4+ T cells from PBMCs. The chain uses TRBV20-1 and TRBJ2-3; D might be TRBD2 (6 bases). The sequence derives from a human donor with multiple sclerosis. CDR3 sequence reads: CSARVWGVGGDTQYF. The CDR3 DNA reads TGCAGTGCTAGAGTTTGGGGGGTTGGGGGAGATACGCAGTATTTT.